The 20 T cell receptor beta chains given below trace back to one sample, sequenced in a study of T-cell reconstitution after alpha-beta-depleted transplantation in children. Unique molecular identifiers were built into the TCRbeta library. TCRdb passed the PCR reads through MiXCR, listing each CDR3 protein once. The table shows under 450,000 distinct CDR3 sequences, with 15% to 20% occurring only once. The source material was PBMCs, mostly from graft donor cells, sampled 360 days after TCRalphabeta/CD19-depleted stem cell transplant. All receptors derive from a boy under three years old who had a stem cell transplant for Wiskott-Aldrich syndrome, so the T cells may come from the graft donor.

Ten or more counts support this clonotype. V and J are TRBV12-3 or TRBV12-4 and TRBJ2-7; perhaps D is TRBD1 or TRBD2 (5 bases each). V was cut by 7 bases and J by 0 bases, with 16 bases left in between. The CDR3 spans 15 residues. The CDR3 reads CASTSPSGLSYEQYF. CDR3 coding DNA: TGTGCCAGCACCTCACCCTCGGGGCTCTCCTACGAGCAGTACTTC.

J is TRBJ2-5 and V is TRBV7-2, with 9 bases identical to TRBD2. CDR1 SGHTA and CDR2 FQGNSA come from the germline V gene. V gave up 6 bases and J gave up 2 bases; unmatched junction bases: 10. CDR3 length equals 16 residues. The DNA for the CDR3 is TGTGCCAGCAGTCGCCGGGGAGCGGGGGGTCAAGAGACCCAGTACTTC. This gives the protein CASSRRGAGGQETQYF.

CDR3 in amino acids: CASSPGAREQYF. The CDR3, as DNA: TGTGCCAGTAGCCCGGGGGCTCGAGAGCAGTACTTC. The chain carries TRBV19 and TRBJ2-7; tentatively, D is TRBD1 or TRBD2 (6 bases each). The CDR3 is made up of 12 amino acids. The V gene's germline CDR1 is LNHDA and CDR2 SQIVND (reference sequence). Between the trimmed V and J ends, which lost 6 bases and 7 bases, there was a span of 13 bases.

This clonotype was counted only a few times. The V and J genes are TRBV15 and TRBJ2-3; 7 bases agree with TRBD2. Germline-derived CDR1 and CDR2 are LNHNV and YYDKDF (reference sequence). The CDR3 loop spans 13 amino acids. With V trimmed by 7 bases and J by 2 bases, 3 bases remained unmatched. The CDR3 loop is CATKRGSTDTQYF. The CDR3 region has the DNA TGTGCCACCAAGCGGGGCTCCACAGATACGCAGTATTTT.

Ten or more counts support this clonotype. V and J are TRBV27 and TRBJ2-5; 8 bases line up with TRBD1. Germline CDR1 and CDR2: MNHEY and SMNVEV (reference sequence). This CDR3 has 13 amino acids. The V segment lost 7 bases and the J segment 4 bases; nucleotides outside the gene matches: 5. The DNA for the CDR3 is TGTGCCAGCAAAGACAGGGGACGAGAGACCCAGTACTTC. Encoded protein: CASKDRGRETQYF.

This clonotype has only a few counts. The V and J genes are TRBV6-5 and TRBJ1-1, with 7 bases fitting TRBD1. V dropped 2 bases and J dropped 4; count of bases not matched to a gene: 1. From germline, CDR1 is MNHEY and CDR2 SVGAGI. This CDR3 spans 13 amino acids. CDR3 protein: CASSYGQATEAFF. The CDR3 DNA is TGTGCCAGCAGTTACGGACAGGCCACTGAAGCTTTCTTT.

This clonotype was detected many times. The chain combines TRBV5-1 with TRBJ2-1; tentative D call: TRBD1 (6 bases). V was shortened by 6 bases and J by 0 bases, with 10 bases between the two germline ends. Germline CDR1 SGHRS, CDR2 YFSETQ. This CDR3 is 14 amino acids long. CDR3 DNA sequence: TGCGCCAGCACCGACAGGAGCTCCTACAATGAGCAGTTCTTC. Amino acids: CASTDRSSYNEQFF.

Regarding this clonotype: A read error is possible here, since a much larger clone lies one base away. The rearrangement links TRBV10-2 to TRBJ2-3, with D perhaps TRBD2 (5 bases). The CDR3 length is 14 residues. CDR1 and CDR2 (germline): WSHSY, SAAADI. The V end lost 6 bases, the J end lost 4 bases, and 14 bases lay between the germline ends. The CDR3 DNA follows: TGCGCCAGCAGAGCCAGACTACTCCCAGATACGCAGTATTTT. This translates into CASRARLLPDTQYF.

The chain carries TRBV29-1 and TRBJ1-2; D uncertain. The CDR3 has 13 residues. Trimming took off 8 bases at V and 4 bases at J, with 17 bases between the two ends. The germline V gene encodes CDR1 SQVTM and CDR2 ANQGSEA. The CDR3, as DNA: TGCAGCCCAAGGCCCCGGCTGCCCTATGGCTACACCTTC. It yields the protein CSPRPRLPYGYTF.

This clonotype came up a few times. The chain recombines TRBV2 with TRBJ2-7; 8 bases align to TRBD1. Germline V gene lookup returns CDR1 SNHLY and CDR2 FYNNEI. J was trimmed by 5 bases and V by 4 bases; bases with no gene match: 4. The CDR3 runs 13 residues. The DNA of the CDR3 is TGTGCCAGCAGTGTGAGACAGGGGAACGAGCAGTACTTC. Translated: CASSVRQGNEQYF.

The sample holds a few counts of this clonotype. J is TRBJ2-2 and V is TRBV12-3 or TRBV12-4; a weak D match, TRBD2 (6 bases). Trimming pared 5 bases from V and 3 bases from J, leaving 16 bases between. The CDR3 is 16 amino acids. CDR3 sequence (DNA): TGTGCCAGCAGTGTCCGACTAGTTTCCCACACCGGGGAGCTGTTTTTT. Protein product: CASSVRLVSHTGELFF.

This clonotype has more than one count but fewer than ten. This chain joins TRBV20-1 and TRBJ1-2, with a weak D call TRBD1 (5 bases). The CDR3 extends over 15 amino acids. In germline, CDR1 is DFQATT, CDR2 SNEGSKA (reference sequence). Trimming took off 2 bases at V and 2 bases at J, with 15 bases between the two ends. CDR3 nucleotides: TGCAGTGCTAGACGCCAGGGAGTTATGAACTATGGCTACACCTTC. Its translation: CSARRQGVMNYGYTF.

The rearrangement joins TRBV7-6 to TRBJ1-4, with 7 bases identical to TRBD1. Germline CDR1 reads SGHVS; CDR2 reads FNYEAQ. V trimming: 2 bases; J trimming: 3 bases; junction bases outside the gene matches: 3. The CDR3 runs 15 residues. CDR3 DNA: TGTGCCAGCAGCTTAATCCAGGGGGCTAATGAAAAACTGTTTTTT. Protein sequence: CASSLIQGANEKLFF.

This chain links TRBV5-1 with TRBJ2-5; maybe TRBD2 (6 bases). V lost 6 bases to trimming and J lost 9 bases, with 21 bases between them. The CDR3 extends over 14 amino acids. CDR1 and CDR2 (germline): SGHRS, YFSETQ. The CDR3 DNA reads TGCGCCAGCACGGGAGTGACACCGGGCGAGGCCCAGTACTTC. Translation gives CASTGVTPGEAQYF.

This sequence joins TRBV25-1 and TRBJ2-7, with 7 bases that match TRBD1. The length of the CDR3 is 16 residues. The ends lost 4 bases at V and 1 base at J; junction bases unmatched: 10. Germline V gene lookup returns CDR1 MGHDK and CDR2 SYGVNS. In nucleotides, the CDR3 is TGTGCCAGCAGTGTCCTCGGGACAGCCCCGTCCTACGAGCAGTACTTC. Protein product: CASSVLGTAPSYEQYF.

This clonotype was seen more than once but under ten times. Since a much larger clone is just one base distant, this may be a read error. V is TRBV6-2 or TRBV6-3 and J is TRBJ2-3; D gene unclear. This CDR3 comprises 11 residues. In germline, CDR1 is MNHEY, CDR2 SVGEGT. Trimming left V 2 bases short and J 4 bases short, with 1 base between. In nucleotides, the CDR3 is TGTGCCAGCAGTTACCCAGATACGCAGTATTTT. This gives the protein CASSYPDTQYF.

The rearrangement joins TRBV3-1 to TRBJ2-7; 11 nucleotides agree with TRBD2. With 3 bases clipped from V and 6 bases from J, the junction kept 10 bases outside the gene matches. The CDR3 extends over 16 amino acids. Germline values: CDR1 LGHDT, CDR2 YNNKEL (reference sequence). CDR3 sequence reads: CASSHRTPGLAVEQYF. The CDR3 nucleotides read TGTGCCAGCAGCCACCGAACTCCGGGACTAGCGGTCGAGCAGTACTTC.

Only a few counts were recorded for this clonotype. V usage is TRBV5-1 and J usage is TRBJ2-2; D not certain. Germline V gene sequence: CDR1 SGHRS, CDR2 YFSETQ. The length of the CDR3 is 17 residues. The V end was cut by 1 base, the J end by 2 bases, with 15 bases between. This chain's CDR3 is CASSLQPLGVNTGELFF. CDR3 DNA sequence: TGCGCCAGCAGCTTGCAGCCCCTCGGCGTAAACACCGGGGAGCTGTTTTTT.

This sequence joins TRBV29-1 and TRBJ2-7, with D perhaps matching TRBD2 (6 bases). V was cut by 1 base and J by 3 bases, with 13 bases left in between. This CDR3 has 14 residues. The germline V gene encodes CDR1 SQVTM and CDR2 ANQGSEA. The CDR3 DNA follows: TGCAGCGTTGAAGGGGTAGGGACTGGCTACGAGCAGTACTTC. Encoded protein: CSVEGVGTGYEQYF.

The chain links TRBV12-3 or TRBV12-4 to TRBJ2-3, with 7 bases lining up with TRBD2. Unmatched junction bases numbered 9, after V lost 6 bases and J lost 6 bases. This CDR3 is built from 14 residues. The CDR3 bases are TGTGCCAGCAGCCGTAGCGGGTCCGGGGATACGCAGTATTTT. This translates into CASSRSGSGDTQYF.